This T cell receptor (beta chain) came from a study of cytotoxic CD8 clonotypes in ibrutinib-treated CLL. Per the germline V gene, CDR1 is LNHDA and CDR2 is SQIVND (reference sequence). The V end was cut by 4 bases, the J end by 1 base, with 10 bases between. CDR3 length: 14 residues. Assay used: immunoSEQ multiplex PCR; TCRdb lists only in-frame clones, some missing. The repertoire holds tens of thousands of clones, approximately 48% seen once, with 18% in the top ten. This clone was found a few times. The chain carries TRBV19 and TRBJ1-1; TRBD1 might be the D (6 bases). The receptor comes from a human donor with chronic lymphocytic leukemia. The input for sequencing was PBMCs, taken before ibrutinib treatment. DNA for the CDR3: TGTGCCAGTAGTAAGGGGGATCGGAACACTGAAGCTTTCTTT. Protein sequence: CASSKGDRNTEAFF. Complete variable domain (other parts from reference TRBV19 and TRBJ1-1): DGGITQSPKYLFRKEGQNVTLSCEQNLNHDAMYWYRQDPGQGLRLIYYSQIVNDFQKGDIAEGYSVSREKKESFPLTVTSAQKNPTAFYLCASSKGDRNTEAFFGQGTRLTVV.